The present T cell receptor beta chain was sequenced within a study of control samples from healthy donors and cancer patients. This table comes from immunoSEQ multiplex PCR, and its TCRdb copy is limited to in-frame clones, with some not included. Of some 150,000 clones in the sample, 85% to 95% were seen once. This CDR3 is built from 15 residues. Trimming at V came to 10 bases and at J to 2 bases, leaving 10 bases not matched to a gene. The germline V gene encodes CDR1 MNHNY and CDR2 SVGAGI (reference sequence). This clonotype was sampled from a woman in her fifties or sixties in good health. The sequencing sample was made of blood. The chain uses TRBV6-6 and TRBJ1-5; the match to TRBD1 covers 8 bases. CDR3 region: CATEPKDRGNQPQHF. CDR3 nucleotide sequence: TGTGCCACAGAACCTAAGGACAGGGGCAATCAGCCCCAGCATTTT.